This T cell receptor (beta chain) was captured by sequencing in a study of shared clonotypes between healthy human individuals. Libraries were prepared by immunoSEQ multiplex PCR; TCRdb keeps only in-frame clonotypes and omits some of them. Here the sample spans millions of clones, 85% to 95% being singletons. V gave up 7 bases and J gave up 0 bases; unmatched junction bases: 5. Germline CDR1 is SGHVS and CDR2 is FNYEAQ. The CDR3 length is 15 residues. The rearrangement uses TRBV7-6 and TRBJ2-5; 10 bases are a match to TRBD2. Sequencing input: naive CD4+ T cells from PBMCs. Subset given: CD45RA+ positively selected. This receptor was identified in a man younger than 35 in good health. Some clones in this sample may be carry-over from other donors' samples. CDR3 in amino acids: CASTRLAGYQETQYF. The CDR3 DNA reads as TGTGCCAGCACACGACTAGCGGGCTACCAAGAGACCCAGTACTTC.